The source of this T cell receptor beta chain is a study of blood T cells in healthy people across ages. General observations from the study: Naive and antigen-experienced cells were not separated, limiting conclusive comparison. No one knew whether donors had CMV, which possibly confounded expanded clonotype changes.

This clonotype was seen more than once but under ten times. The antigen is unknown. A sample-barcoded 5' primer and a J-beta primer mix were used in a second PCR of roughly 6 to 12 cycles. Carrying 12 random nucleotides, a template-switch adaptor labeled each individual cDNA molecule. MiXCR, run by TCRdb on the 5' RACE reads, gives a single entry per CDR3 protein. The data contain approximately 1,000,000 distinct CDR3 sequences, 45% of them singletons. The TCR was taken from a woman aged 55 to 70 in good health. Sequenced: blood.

CDR3 DNA sequence: TGCGCCAGCCTGCTGGACAGTGGTAACAATCAGCCCCAGCATTTT. This gives the protein CASLLDSGNNQPQHF. This chain uses TRBV5-1 with TRBJ1-5, with D tentatively TRBD1 (6 bases). CDR3 length: 15 residues. CDR1 and CDR2 (germline): SGHRS, YFSETQ. Between the trimmed V and J ends, which lost 7 bases and 3 bases, there was a span of 17 bases. Combining the CDR3 with reference TRBV5-1 and TRBJ1-5 gives the whole variable domain KAGVTQTPRYLIKTRGQQVTLSCSPISGHRSVSWYQQTPGQGLQFLFEYFSETQRNKGNFPGRFSGRQFSNSRSEMNVSTLELGDSALYLCASLLDSGNNQPQHFGDGTRLSIL.